This TCR beta chain was sequenced in a study of patients and donors after allogeneic stem cell transplantation. TCRdb recomputed calls from the RT-PCR reads with MiXCR, one row per CDR3 protein. The data contain about 960,000 distinct CDR3 sequences, about a sixth of them seen just once; the ten biggest clones take up about 6%. This clonotype was detected only a few times. The V end was cut by 6 bases, the J end by 8 bases, with 11 bases between. Germline-derived CDR1 and CDR2 are DFQATT and SNEGSKA (reference sequence). CDR3 length: 11 amino acids. This clonotype originated in a human donor who was either an allogeneic HSCT recipient or a stem cell or donor lymphocyte infusion donor (not recorded which). It is not recorded whose cells these are; they may come from a transplant donor. Sequencing was done on a sample of blood, either unsorted or a sorted T cell fraction (not recorded which). The chain has TRBV20-1 and TRBJ2-1; a weak D match, TRBD2 (5 bases). This chain's CDR3 is CSALARDEQFF. The CDR3 bases are TGCAGTGCCCTAGCCCGGGATGAGCAGTTCTTC.